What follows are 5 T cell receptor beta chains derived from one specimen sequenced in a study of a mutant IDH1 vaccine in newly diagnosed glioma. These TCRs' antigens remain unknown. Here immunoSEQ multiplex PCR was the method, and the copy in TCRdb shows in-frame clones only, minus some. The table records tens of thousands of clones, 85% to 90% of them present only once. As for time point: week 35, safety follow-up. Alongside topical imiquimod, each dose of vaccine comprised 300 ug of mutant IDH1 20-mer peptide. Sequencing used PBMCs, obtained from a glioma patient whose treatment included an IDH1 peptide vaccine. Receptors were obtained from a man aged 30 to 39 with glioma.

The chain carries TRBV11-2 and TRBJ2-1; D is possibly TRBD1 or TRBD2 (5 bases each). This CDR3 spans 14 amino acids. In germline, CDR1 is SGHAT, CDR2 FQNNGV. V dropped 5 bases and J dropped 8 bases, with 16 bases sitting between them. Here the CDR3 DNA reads TGTGCCAGCAGCCGTCGGGACCAGGACGATGAGCAGTTCTTC. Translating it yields CASSRRDQDDEQFF.

The CDR3 loop reads CASSLGGTGKETQYF. CDR3 in DNA: TGCGCCAGCAGCTTGGGGGGCACAGGGAAGGAGACCCAGTACTTC. The rearrangement uses TRBV5-1 and TRBJ2-5, with D possibly being TRBD1 (6 bases). Germline V gene lookup returns CDR1 SGHRS and CDR2 YFSETQ. CDR3 length: 15 residues. With 0 bases removed from V and 5 bases from J, the gap between germline ends came to 14 bases.

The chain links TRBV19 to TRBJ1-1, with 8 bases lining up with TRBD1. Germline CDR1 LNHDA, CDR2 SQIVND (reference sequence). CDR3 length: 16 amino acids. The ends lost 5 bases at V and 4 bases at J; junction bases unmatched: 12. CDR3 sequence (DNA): TGTGCCAGTAGTCCAGAGGATCAGGGGGCTGGCACTGAAGCTTTCTTT. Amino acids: CASSPEDQGAGTEAFF. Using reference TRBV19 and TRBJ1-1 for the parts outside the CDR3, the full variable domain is DGGITQSPKYLFRKEGQNVTLSCEQNLNHDAMYWYRQDPGQGLRLIYYSQIVNDFQKGDIAEGYSVSREKKESFPLTVTSAQKNPTAFYLCASSPEDQGAGTEAFFGQGTRLTVV.

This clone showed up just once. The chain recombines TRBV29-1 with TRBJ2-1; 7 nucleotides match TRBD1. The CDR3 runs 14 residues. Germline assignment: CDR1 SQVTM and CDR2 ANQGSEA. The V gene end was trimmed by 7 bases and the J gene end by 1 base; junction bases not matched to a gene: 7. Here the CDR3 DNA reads TGCAGCGCCACACAGGGGCTATCCTACAATGAGCAGTTCTTC. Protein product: CSATQGLSYNEQFF.

CDR3 coding DNA: TGTGCCAGCAGTGATATTCAGGGTCCCAGCTATGGCTACACCTTC. Translated: CASSDIQGPSYGYTF. The genes are TRBV2 and TRBJ1-2, with D maybe TRBD1 (5 bases). Trimming left V 3 bases short and J 4 bases short, with 15 bases between. The CDR3 sequence is 15 residues long. From germline, CDR1 is SNHLY and CDR2 FYNNEI.